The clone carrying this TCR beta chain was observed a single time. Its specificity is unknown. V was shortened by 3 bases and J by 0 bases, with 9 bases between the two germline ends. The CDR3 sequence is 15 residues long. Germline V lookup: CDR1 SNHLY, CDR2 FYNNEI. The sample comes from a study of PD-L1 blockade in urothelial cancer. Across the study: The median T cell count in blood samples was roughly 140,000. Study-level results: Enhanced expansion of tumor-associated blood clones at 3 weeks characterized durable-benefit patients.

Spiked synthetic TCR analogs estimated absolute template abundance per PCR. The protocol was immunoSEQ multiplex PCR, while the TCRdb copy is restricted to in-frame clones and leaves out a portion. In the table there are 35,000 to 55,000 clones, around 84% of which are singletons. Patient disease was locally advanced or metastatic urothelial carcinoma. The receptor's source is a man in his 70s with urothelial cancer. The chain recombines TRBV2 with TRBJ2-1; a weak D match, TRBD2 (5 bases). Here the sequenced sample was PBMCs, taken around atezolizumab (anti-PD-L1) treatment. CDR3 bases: TGTGCCAGCAGTGACGATGGGAGCTCCTACAATGAGCAGTTCTTC. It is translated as CASSDDGSSYNEQFF.